Listed here are 11 T cell receptor beta chains from one sample, sequenced in a study of beta chain features in type 1 diabetes. Overall study findings and caveats: For Type 1 diabetes patients, all four CD4+ subsets carried TCRB CDR3s that were moderately but significantly shorter.

Reverse transcribing all isolated RNA meant expressed TCRB transcripts were sequenced. Here immunoSEQ multiplex PCR was the method, and the copy in TCRdb shows in-frame clones only, minus some. In the table there are around 16,000 clones, around 70% of which are singletons. The antigens these receptors bind are not known. Sequencing input: stem cell memory CD4+ T cells from blood. Receptors originate from a man aged 30-40 years with type 1 diabetes.

The V and J genes are TRBV7-3 and TRBJ2-1, with 9 bases matching TRBD1. Unmatched junction bases numbered 6, after V lost 4 bases and J lost 5 bases. The CDR3 sequence is 15 residues long. Germline CDR1 is SGHTA and CDR2 is FQGTGA. The CDR3 sequence: CASSWGQGSHNEQFF. Here the CDR3 DNA reads TGTGCCAGCAGCTGGGGACAGGGTTCCCACAATGAGCAGTTCTTC.

The sample holds one count of this clone. J is TRBJ2-5 and V is TRBV18, with a possible D match to TRBD2 (6 bases). The CDR3 covers 15 residues. V was clipped by 3 bases and J by 2 bases, with 13 bases between them. Germline CDR1 KGHSH, CDR2 LQKENI. The CDR3 sequence is CASSPRRGSQETQYF. CDR3 DNA: TGTGCCAGCTCACCGCGCCGGGGGTCACAAGAGACCCAGTACTTC. Using reference TRBV18 and TRBJ2-5 for the parts outside the CDR3, the full variable domain is NAGVMQNPRHLVRRRGQEARLRCSPMKGHSHVYWYRQLPEEGLKFMVYLQKENIIDESGMPKERFSAEFPKEGPSILRIQQVVRGDSAAYFCASSPRRGSQETQYFGPGTRLLVL.

The chain combines TRBV6-5 with TRBJ2-7; 11 positions match TRBD1. Germline CDR1 and CDR2: MNHEY and SVGAGI. The J segment lost 4 bases and the V segment lost 5 bases, leaving 7 bases of the junction unmatched. The CDR3 has 15 amino acids. The CDR3 protein is CASSKGQGAFYEQYF. The CDR3 bases are TGTGCCAGCAGTAAAGGACAGGGGGCGTTTTACGAGCAGTACTTC.

The chain uses TRBV25-1 and TRBJ1-5; 8 positions agree with TRBD1. The V and J ends lost 6 bases and 4 bases, in that order; junction bases with no gene match: 8. The CDR3 consists of 15 residues. The V gene's germline CDR1 is MGHDK and CDR2 SYGVNS. The CDR3 DNA reads as TGTGCCAGCAGCTACGACAGGGGACCTAATCAGCCCCAGCATTTT. This translates into CASSYDRGPNQPQHF.

This clone was found a few times. The chain links TRBV9 to TRBJ2-3; possible D gene TRBD2, 6 bases. The germline V gene has CDR1 SGDLS and CDR2 YYNGEE. V dropped 0 bases and J dropped 7 bases, with 12 bases sitting between them. The CDR3 spans 14 residues. In nucleotides, the CDR3 is TGTGCCAGCAGCGTAGATGGGAGGCCCTATACGCAGTATTTT. Encoded protein: CASSVDGRPYTQYF.

The gene calls are TRBV5-1 and TRBJ2-5; 14 positions match TRBD2. Matching the DNA end better, TRBJ2-7 makes the J call doubtful. The germline V gene has CDR1 SGHRS and CDR2 YFSETQ. The CDR3 is made up of 15 amino acids. CDR3 in DNA: TGCGCCAGCAGCTTTGGGACTAGCGGGGGTAACGAGCAGTACTTC. As protein: CASSFGTSGGNEQYF.

The chain couples TRBV11-1 to TRBJ2-1, with D possibly being TRBD2 (6 bases). Germline CDR1 is SGHAT and CDR2 is FQDESV (reference sequence). The CDR3 is made up of 15 amino acids. V lost 7 bases and J 1 base, leaving 14 bases between the germline ends. The CDR3 here is CASTYGGVSYNEQFF. The CDR3 nucleotides read TGTGCCAGCACCTACGGGGGTGTATCCTACAATGAGCAGTTCTTC.

This chain connects TRBV11-2 to TRBJ2-5; the match to TRBD2 covers 8 bases. Germline V lookup: CDR1 SGHAT, CDR2 FQNNGV. Germline trimming cut 8 bases from V and 0 bases from J; bases unmatched to any gene: 2. This CDR3 has 13 residues. The CDR3 reads CASGGGYQETQYF. CDR3 DNA sequence: TGTGCCAGCGGCGGGGGGTACCAAGAGACCCAGTACTTC.

The gene calls are TRBV2 and TRBJ1-5; 9 positions agree with TRBD1. The V and J ends lost 6 bases and 4 bases, in that order; junction bases with no gene match: 4. There are 14 residues in the CDR3. Germline lookup yields CDR1 SNHLY and CDR2 FYNNEI. Here the CDR3 reads CASRGGTGNQPQHF. The CDR3, as DNA: TGTGCCAGCAGGGGCGGGACAGGGAATCAGCCCCAGCATTTT.

With regard to this clone: The DNA is left out, because the CDR3 cannot be placed on it with certainty; the CDR3 is given as TCRdb lists it. J is TRBJ2-3 and V is TRBV5-6; no check of the table's D call, TRBD2, against the DNA was made. Germline CDR1 is SGHDT and CDR2 is YYEEEE. A total of 12 residues make up the CDR3, ends included. This CDR3 is CASSLWGEGSNF.

The CDR3 loop is CASVFSPGQGRDTGELFF. DNA of the CDR3: TGTGCCAGCGTATTCTCCCCGGGACAGGGAAGGGACACCGGGGAGCTGTTTTTT. The chain uses TRBV28 and TRBJ2-2, with 9 bases fitting TRBD1. The V and J ends lost 8 bases and 3 bases, in that order; junction bases with no gene match: 16. Looked up from germline, CDR1 is MDHEN and CDR2 is SYDVKM. CDR3 size: 18 residues. Supplemented by reference TRBV28 and TRBJ2-2, the full variable domain reads DVKVTQSSRYLVKRTGEKVFLECVQDMDHENMFWYRQDPGLGLRLIYFSYDVKMKEKGDIPEGYSVSREKKERFSLILESASTNQTSMYLCASVFSPGQGRDTGELFFGEGSRLTVL.